These 9 T cell receptor beta chains share one sample of origin, sequenced in a study of OX40 agonist ivuxolimab in advanced cancers. Some clones are missing from TCRdb's copy, which holds only in-frame ones; the method was immunoSEQ multiplex PCR. Of 50,000 to 75,000 clones in the sample, 70% to 90% were seen once. Specimen: CD4+ or CD8+ T cells sorted from blood, collected in a trial of the OX40 agonist ivuxolimab. The receptors stem from an adult with an advanced solid tumor such as melanoma, head and neck, liver or kidney cancer.

The rearrangement links TRBV28 to TRBJ2-6, with D possibly being TRBD1 (5 bases). CDR1 is MDHEN and CDR2 is SYDVKM in the germline V gene. V was shortened by 3 bases and J by 8 bases, with 14 bases between the two germline ends. There are 15 residues in the CDR3. The CDR3 spells CASSLWQGASNVLTF. Here the CDR3 DNA reads TGTGCCAGCAGTTTGTGGCAGGGCGCGTCCAACGTCCTGACTTTC.

The chain couples TRBV7-9 to TRBJ2-3; TRBD2 matches at 13 bases. The germline CDR1 and CDR2 sequences are SEHNR and FQNEAQ (reference sequence). J gave up 4 bases and V 6 bases, and 7 bases lay outside the gene matches. CDR3 length equals 16 residues. The CDR3, as DNA: TGTGCCAGCAGTCCTACTAGCGGGGGGGCGTCAGATACGCAGTATTTT. Translation gives CASSPTSGGASDTQYF.

The gene calls are TRBV5-4 and TRBJ2-1, with 8 bases aligning to TRBD2. Trimming at V came to 1 base and at J to 5 bases, leaving 14 bases not matched to a gene. The CDR3 consists of 18 residues. Germline V gene data show CDR1 as SGHNT and CDR2 as YYREEE (reference sequence). The CDR3 DNA sequence: TGTGCCAGCAGCTTGTGGACCGGGGGGGCTAGCGGACACAATGAGCAGTTCTTC. Its translation is CASSLWTGGASGHNEQFF.

V gene TRBV6-1 combines with J gene TRBJ1-6; D gene ambiguous. Germline V gene lookup returns CDR1 MNHNS and CDR2 SASEGT. V lost 10 bases and J lost 6, with 13 bases in between. CDR3 size: 13 residues. CDR3 sequence reads: CAIRSDPNSPLHF. DNA for the CDR3: TGTGCCATCAGATCGGACCCTAATTCACCCCTCCACTTT.

This clone was seen more than once but under ten times. As DNA, the CDR3 is TGTGCCAGTAGTATTAGGGGACAGGGGGTCTACGAGCAGTACTTC. It specifies CASSIRGQGVYEQYF. The rearrangement joins TRBV19 to TRBJ2-7; 11 bases are a match to TRBD1. V gave up 3 bases and J gave up 3 bases; unmatched junction bases: 4. This CDR3 region has 15 residues. CDR1 and CDR2 from the germline V gene are LNHDA and SQIVND (reference sequence).

This chain links TRBV19 with TRBJ2-2; TRBD1 matches 7 bases. V shed 4 bases and J 3 bases; nucleotides not matched to a gene: 5. This CDR3 has 15 amino acids. Germline loops: CDR1 LNHDA, CDR2 SQIVND (reference sequence). Here the CDR3 reads CASSTATGYTGELFF. CDR3 coding DNA: TGTGCCAGTAGTACCGCGACAGGGTACACCGGGGAGCTGTTTTTT.

This chain links TRBV5-4 with TRBJ2-3, with TRBD2 identical over 11 bases. CDR1 is SGHNT and CDR2 is YYREEE in the germline V gene (reference sequence). After removal of 4 bases from V and 3 bases from J, the junction contained 4 bases not matched to a gene. The CDR3 spans 15 residues. The CDR3 here is CASSEGLAETDTQYF. The DNA for the CDR3 is TGTGCCAGCAGCGAGGGACTAGCGGAAACAGATACGCAGTATTTT.

The chain is built from TRBV7-2 and TRBJ1-2, with unresolved D. The CDR3 is made up of 14 amino acids. V was cut by 6 bases and J by 4 bases, with 15 bases left in between. Germline values: CDR1 SGHTA, CDR2 FQGNSA. The CDR3, as DNA: TGTGCCAGCAGTCCATTGGTGGTACCCTATGGCTACACCTTC. Translating it yields CASSPLVVPYGYTF.

The chain links TRBV7-9 to TRBJ1-5; D is perhaps TRBD1 (6 bases). Trimming pared 4 bases from V and 9 bases from J, leaving 19 bases between. The CDR3 runs to 15 residues. CDR1 and CDR2 from the germline V gene are SEHNR and FQNEAQ (reference sequence). CDR3 coding DNA: TGTGCCAGCAGCTCCGACAGGACCCTATCCATGCCCCAGCATTTT. It encodes CASSSDRTLSMPQHF.